Described below is a single T cell receptor (beta chain) sequence and its context. The antigen is undetermined. The J segment lost 1 base and the V segment lost 6 bases, leaving 14 bases of the junction unmatched. Germline CDR1 LNHDA, CDR2 SQIVND (reference sequence). The CDR3 runs 17 residues. The sample belongs to a study of cytomegalovirus exposure and HLA in healthy donors. Whole-study findings and limits: Reports state that TCR beta sequences accurately predicted most subjects' HLA-A and HLA-B alleles. A later analysis reported that several of the most significant clusters appeared to be linked to common viral pathogens, among them Epstein-Barr virus.

PCR used 60 Vbeta primers and 13 Jbeta primers. Profiled with immunoSEQ multiplex PCR; TCRdb holds only in-frame clones, not every one. The sample holds roughly 180,000 clones, roughly 80% seen once. This sequence was found in a man aged 30 to 39 in good health and CMV-seronegative. Material: PBMCs. This chain uses TRBV19 with TRBJ2-5, with 7 bases that match TRBD2. CDR3 protein: CASRRRGIAGLQETQYF. CDR3 bases: TGTGCCAGTAGACGCCGAGGGATAGCGGGTCTCCAAGAGACCCAGTACTTC.